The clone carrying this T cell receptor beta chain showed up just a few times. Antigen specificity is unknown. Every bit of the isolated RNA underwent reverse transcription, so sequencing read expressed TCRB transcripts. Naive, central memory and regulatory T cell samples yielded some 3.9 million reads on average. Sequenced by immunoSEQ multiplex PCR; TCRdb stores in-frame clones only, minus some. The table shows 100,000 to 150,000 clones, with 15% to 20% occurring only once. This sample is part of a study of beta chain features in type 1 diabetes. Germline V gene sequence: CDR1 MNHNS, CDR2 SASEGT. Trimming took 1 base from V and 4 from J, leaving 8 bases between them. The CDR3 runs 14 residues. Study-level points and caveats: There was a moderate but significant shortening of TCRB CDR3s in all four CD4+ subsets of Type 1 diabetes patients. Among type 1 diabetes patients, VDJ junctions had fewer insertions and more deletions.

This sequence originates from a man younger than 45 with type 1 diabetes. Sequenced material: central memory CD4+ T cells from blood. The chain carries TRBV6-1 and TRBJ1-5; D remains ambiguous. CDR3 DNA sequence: TGTGCCAGCAGTGAAGTGACATATAATCAGCCCCAGCATTTT. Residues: CASSEVTYNQPQHF.